A single sample gave rise to the 18 T cell receptor beta chains below, sequenced in a study of CD8+ T cells in alopecia areata. cDNA serving as the sequencing template came from extracted, reverse transcribed RNA. Sequencing used immunoSEQ multiplex PCR; TCRdb keeps in-frame clones, though not all of them. The repertoire has 150,000 to 200,000 clones, 50% to 70% of them found once; the top ten carry 1.7%. Source: CD4+ T cells sorted from blood, taken at week 0. The receptors stem from a human donor with alopecia areata.

The chain couples TRBV2 to TRBJ2-2; D might be TRBD1 (6 bases). In germline, CDR1 is SNHLY, CDR2 FYNNEI. Trimming left V 7 bases short and J 3 bases short, with 15 bases between. This CDR3 comprises 15 residues. CDR3 nucleotide sequence: TGTGCCAGCACCCCTCGGGACACATACACCGGGGAGCTGTTTTTT. It translates to CASTPRDTYTGELFF.

This clone was counted between two and nine times. The CDR3 reads CASQSLGETQYF. CDR3 DNA: TGTGCCAGCCAGTCTCTGGGGGAGACCCAGTACTTC. The rearrangement links TRBV7-2 to TRBJ2-5; D call uncertain. The CDR3 is made up of 12 amino acids. From germline, CDR1 is SGHTA and CDR2 FQGNSA. V lost 8 bases to trimming and J lost 5 bases, with 12 bases between them.

J is TRBJ1-1 and V is TRBV30, with 7 bases aligning to TRBD1. V lost 2 bases to trimming and J lost 3 bases; unmatched junction nucleotides: 6. This CDR3 region has 14 residues. Germline V CDR1 and CDR2: GTSNPN, SVGIG (reference sequence). CDR3 in amino acids: CAWSYRGGYTEAFF. CDR3 bases: TGTGCCTGGAGTTACAGGGGTGGGTACACTGAAGCTTTCTTT.

V is TRBV15 and J is TRBJ2-5, with 8 nucleotides matching TRBD2. Germline V gene data show CDR1 as LNHNV and CDR2 as YYDKDF (reference sequence). The CDR3 is made up of 12 amino acids. The V segment lost 7 bases and the J segment 3 bases; nucleotides outside the gene matches: 1. The CDR3 loop reads CATTTSEETQYF. In DNA form, the CDR3 reads TGTGCCACCACGACTAGCGAAGAGACCCAGTACTTC.

The gene calls are TRBV6-5 and TRBJ2-5; D may be TRBD1 (6 bases). Germline lookup yields CDR1 MNHEY and CDR2 SVGAGI. V was trimmed by 6 bases and J by 0 bases, leaving 8 bases between them. The CDR3 contains 13 residues. CDR3 protein: CASSGQYQETQYF. As DNA, the CDR3 is TGTGCCAGCAGCGGACAGTACCAAGAGACCCAGTACTTC.

This clone was observed a few times. The CDR3 region is CATSRAGAGVTETQYF. CDR3 DNA sequence: TGTGCCACCAGCAGAGCAGGGGCCGGGGTCACAGAGACCCAGTACTTC. This chain joins TRBV15 and TRBJ2-5; TRBD1 is a possible D gene (6 bases). V dropped 1 base and J dropped 4 bases, with 16 bases sitting between them. Germline CDR1 and CDR2: LNHNV and YYDKDF (reference sequence). The CDR3 length is 16 residues.

The chain joins TRBV20-1 to TRBJ2-7, with D uncertain. The CDR3 runs 10 residues. Germline V gene lookup returns CDR1 DFQATT and CDR2 SNEGSKA (reference sequence). V was pared by 2 bases and J by 5 bases, with 4 bases between. In DNA form, the CDR3 reads TGCAGTGCTAGATTGCACGAGCAGTACTTC. It codes for CSARLHEQYF.

The chain uses TRBV30 and TRBJ2-3; weak D call: TRBD2 (6 bases). The germline CDR1 and CDR2 sequences are GTSNPN and SVGIG (reference sequence). The CDR3 covers 15 residues. The germline V and J ends were trimmed by 3 bases and 2 bases, with 15 bases remaining between them. CDR3: CAWRTLSGVTDTQYF. The CDR3 DNA is TGTGCCTGGAGGACTCTGTCGGGGGTCACAGATACGCAGTATTTT.

The gene calls are TRBV5-1 and TRBJ1-2, with 7 bases that match TRBD1. The CDR3 consists of 13 residues. The trim removed 0 bases at V and 8 bases at J, leaving 4 bases unmatched. Germline V gives CDR1 SGHRS, CDR2 YFSETQ. CDR3 protein: CASSLEGASGYTF. CDR3 sequence (DNA): TGCGCCAGCAGCTTGGAGGGGGCGAGCGGCTACACCTTC.

This chain links TRBV9 with TRBJ1-4, with 7 positions matching TRBD1. V shed 0 bases, J shed 0 bases, and the junction held 5 bases outside the gene matches. In germline, CDR1 is SGDLS, CDR2 YYNGEE. This CDR3 has 17 amino acids. DNA of the CDR3: TGTGCCAGCAGCGTAGACCCAGGGGGATCAACTAATGAAAAACTGTTTTTT. It specifies CASSVDPGGSTNEKLFF.

This clone was detected a few times. V usage is TRBV29-1 and J usage is TRBJ2-7; 7 bases line up with TRBD1. CDR1 and CDR2 (germline): SQVTM, ANQGSEA. Losses at the gene ends were 6 bases for V and 3 bases for J; bases not matched to a gene: 5. The CDR3 contains 12 residues. DNA for the CDR3: TGCAGCGTCCTGGGACAGTACTACGAGCAGTACTTC. Translation: CSVLGQYYEQYF.

The chain links TRBV5-1 to TRBJ1-1; D not resolved. There are 12 residues in the CDR3. Deletions cut 6 bases from V and 5 bases from J, with 11 bases between. Per the germline V gene, CDR1 is SGHRS and CDR2 is YFSETQ. The DNA of the CDR3 is TGCGCCAGCAAGCAAGAATGGACTGAAGCTTTCTTT. This translates into CASKQEWTEAFF.

This chain uses TRBV18 with TRBJ1-5, with TRBD1 matching over 11 bases. This CDR3 is built from 16 residues. V was clipped by 3 bases and J by 7 bases; unmatched bases: 8. Germline V gives CDR1 KGHSH, CDR2 LQKENI. The CDR3 here is CASSPQGQGVRQPQHF. CDR3 in DNA: TGTGCCAGCTCACCCCAGGGACAGGGGGTTCGCCAGCCCCAGCATTTT.

The rearrangement uses TRBV2 and TRBJ2-7; tentatively, D is TRBD2 (6 bases). CDR3 length equals 13 residues. Trimming left V 6 bases short and J 3 bases short, with 12 bases between. The V gene's germline CDR1 is SNHLY and CDR2 FYNNEI. CDR3 amino acids: CASSLGGIYEQYF. The DNA of the CDR3 is TGTGCCAGCAGCCTCGGGGGAATCTACGAGCAGTACTTC.

This clone appeared once. The chain recombines TRBV15 with TRBJ2-1; D not resolved. V gave up 1 base and J gave up 6 bases, with 7 bases separating them. The CDR3 covers 13 residues. Germline CDR1 LNHNV, CDR2 YYDKDF (reference sequence). Here the CDR3 DNA reads TGTGCCACCAGCAGAGGGCCCAGCAATGAGCAGTTCTTC. Translated, it gives CATSRGPSNEQFF.

This clone was counted once. This chain uses TRBV4-3 with TRBJ2-2; 7 bases map to TRBD2. CDR3 length: 18 amino acids. Trimming removed 0 bases from V and 7 bases from J; junction bases left unmatched: 14. The germline V gene encodes CDR1 LGHNA and CDR2 YSLEER. In nucleotides, the CDR3 is TGCGCCAGCAGCCAAGATCCGGGCAGCGGGGCCCGGGGCGGGGAGCTGTTTTTT. It is translated as CASSQDPGSGARGGELFF.

In this sample, this clone turned up a few times. The rearrangement links TRBV27 to TRBJ2-7; TRBD1 agrees at 10 bases. Losses at the gene ends were 6 bases for V and 2 bases for J; bases not matched to a gene: 4. This CDR3 has 14 amino acids. The germline CDR1 and CDR2 sequences are MNHEY and SMNVEV (reference sequence). CDR3 nucleotides: TGTGCCAGCAGGACAGGGGGCCGACCCTACGAGCAGTACTTC. This encodes CASRTGGRPYEQYF.

The V gene is TRBV30, the J gene TRBJ1-6; D is possibly TRBD1 (6 bases). Deletions cut 7 bases from V and 7 bases from J, with 14 bases between. This CDR3 has 13 residues. The V gene's germline CDR1 is GTSNPN and CDR2 SVGIG (reference sequence). CDR3 in amino acids: CAFAQGWNSPLHF. The DNA of the CDR3 is TGTGCCTTCGCACAGGGTTGGAATTCACCCCTCCACTTT.